The entry that follows covers one T cell receptor beta chain sequence. Its antigen is currently unknown. The data were obtained in a study of cytotoxic CD8 clonotypes in ibrutinib-treated CLL. The wider study: Of the patients, over ten were relapsed/refractory, over 14 treatment-naive and 17 to 18 IGHV unmutated. Notes on the study in general: Clonality went higher at ibrutinib response and then dropped back toward baseline at progression. Public clonotypes were uncommon and contracted or stayed stable on treatment. Sampling schedules were unmatched across sustained-remission and progressing patients.

Profiled with immunoSEQ multiplex PCR; TCRdb holds only in-frame clones, not every one. The sample carries 200,000 or so clones, just over 70% recorded once. V gave up 6 bases and J gave up 2 bases, with 25 bases separating them. CDR1 KGHSH and CDR2 LQKENI come from the germline V gene. This CDR3 is 18 amino acids long. The clonotype originates from a human donor with chronic lymphocytic leukemia. Here the sequenced sample was PBMCs, taken after 12 months of ibrutinib treatment. The rearrangement links TRBV18 to TRBJ1-2; tentatively, D is TRBD1 (6 bases). The DNA for the CDR3 is TGTGCCAGCTCCCGATCCCCGGGACACCGGGAGGCGAACTATGGCTACACCTTC. This sequence encodes CASSRSPGHREANYGYTF.